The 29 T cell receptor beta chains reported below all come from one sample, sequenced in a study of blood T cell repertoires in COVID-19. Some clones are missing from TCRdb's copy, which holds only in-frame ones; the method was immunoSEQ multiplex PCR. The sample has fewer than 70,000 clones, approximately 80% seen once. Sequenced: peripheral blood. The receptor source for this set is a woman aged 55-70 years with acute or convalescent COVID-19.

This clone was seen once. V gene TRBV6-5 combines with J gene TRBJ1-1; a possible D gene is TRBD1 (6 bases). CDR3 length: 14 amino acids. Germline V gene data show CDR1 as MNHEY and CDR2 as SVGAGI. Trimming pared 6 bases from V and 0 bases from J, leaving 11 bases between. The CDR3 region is CASRPDRLNTEAFF. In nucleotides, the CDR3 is TGTGCCAGCAGGCCGGACAGACTGAACACTGAAGCTTTCTTT.

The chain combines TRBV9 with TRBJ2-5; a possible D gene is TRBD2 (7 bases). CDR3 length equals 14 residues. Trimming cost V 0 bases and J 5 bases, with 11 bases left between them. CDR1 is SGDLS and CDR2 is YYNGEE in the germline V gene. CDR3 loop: CASSVGGGGETQYF. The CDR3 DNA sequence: TGTGCCAGCAGCGTAGGGGGGGGCGGTGAGACCCAGTACTTC.

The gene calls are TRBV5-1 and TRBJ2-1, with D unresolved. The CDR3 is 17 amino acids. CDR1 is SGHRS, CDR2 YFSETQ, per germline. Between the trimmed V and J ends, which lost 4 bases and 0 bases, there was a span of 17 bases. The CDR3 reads CASSPKEAQSSYNEQFF. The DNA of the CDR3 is TGCGCCAGCAGCCCTAAAGAGGCCCAGAGCTCCTACAATGAGCAGTTCTTC.

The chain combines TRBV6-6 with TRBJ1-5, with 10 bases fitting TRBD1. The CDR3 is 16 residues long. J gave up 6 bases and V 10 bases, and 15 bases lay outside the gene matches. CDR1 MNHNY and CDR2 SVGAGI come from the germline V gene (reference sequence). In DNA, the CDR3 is TGTGCCACGCTTAAGTCCGGGACAGGGGTTTCTCAGCCCCAGCATTTT. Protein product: CATLKSGTGVSQPQHF.

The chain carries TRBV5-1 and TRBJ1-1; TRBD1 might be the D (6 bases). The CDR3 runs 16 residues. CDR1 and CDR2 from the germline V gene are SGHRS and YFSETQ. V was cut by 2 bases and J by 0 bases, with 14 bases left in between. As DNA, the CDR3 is TGCGCCAGCAGCTTACAGGGAAGAGCGATGAACACTGAAGCTTTCTTT. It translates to CASSLQGRAMNTEAFF.

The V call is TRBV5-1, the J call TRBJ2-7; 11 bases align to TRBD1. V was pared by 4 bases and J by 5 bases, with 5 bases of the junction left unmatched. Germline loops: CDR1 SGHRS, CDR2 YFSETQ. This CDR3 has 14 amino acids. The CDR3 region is CASSRGQGANEQYF. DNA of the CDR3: TGCGCCAGCAGCAGAGGACAGGGGGCCAACGAGCAGTACTTC.

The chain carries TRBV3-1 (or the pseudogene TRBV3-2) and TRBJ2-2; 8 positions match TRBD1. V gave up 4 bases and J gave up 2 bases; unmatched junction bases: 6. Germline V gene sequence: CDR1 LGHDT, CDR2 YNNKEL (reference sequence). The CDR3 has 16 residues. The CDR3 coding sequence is TGTGCCAGCAGCCTTGGGACAGGCGCTAACACCGGGGAGCTGTTTTTT. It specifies CASSLGTGANTGELFF.

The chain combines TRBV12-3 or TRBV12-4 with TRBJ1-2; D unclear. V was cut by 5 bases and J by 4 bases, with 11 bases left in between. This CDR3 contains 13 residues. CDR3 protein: CASSPRPGYGYTF. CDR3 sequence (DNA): TGTGCCAGCAGTCCCCGACCGGGCTATGGCTACACCTTC.

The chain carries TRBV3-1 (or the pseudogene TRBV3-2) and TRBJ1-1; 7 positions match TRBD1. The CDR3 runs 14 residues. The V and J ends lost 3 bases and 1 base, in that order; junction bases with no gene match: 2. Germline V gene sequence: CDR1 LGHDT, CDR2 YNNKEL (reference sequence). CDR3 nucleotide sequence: TGTGCCAGCAGCCAGGGACAGAAGAACACTGAAGCTTTCTTT. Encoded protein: CASSQGQKNTEAFF.

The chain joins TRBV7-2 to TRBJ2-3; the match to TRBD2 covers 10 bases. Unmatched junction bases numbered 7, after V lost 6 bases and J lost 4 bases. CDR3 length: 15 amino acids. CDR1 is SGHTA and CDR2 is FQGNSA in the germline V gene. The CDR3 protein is CASRTRAGGPDTQYF. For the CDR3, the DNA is TGTGCCAGCAGGACGAGAGCGGGGGGGCCAGATACGCAGTATTTT. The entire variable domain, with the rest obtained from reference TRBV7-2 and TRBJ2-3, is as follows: GAGVSQSPSNKVTEKGKDVELRCDPISGHTALYWYRQSLGQGLEFLIYFQGNSAPDKSGLPSDRFSAERTGGSVSTLTIQRTQQEDSAVYLCASRTRAGGPDTQYFGPGTRLTVL.

The CDR3 region has the DNA TGTGCCAGCAGCTTAGAGGCGGGGGGGTACAATGAGCAGTTCTTC. This encodes CASSLEAGGYNEQFF. The chain has TRBV7-9 and TRBJ2-1; 9 bases fit TRBD2. The CDR3 is 15 amino acids. V lost 1 base and J lost 4; bases outside the gene matches: 2. Germline CDR1 reads SEHNR; CDR2 reads FQNEAQ (reference sequence).

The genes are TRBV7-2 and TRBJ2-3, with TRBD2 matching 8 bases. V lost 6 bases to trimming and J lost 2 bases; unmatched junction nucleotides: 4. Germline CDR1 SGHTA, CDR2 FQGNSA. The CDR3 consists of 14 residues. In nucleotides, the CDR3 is TGTGCCAGCAGTTTTGGACTAGCCACAGATACGCAGTATTTT. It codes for CASSFGLATDTQYF.

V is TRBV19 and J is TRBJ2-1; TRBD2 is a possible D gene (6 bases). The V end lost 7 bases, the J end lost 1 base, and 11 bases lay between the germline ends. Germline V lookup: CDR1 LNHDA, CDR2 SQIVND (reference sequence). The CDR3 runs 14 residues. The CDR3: CASIDSGSYNEQFF. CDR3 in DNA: TGTGCCAGTATCGACAGCGGGTCCTACAATGAGCAGTTCTTC.

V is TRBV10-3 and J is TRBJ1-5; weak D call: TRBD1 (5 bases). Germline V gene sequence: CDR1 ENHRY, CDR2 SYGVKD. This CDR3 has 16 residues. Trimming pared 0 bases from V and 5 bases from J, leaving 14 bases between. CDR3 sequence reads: CAISESIAGRDQPQHF. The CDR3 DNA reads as TGTGCCATCAGTGAGTCGATTGCAGGGAGGGATCAGCCCCAGCATTTT.

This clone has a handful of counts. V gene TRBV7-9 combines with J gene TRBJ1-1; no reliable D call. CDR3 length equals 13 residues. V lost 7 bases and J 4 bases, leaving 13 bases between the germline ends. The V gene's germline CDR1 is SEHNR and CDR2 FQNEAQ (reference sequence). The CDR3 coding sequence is TGTGCCAGCAACCCCCGGGGAGGCACTGAAGCTTTCTTT. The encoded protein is CASNPRGGTEAFF.

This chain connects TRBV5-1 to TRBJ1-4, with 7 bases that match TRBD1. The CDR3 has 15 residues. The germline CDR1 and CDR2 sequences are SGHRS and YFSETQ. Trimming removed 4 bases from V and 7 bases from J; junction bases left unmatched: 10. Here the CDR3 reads CASSQGDRVTEKLFF. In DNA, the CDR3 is TGCGCCAGCAGCCAAGGAGACAGGGTAACTGAAAAACTGTTTTTT.

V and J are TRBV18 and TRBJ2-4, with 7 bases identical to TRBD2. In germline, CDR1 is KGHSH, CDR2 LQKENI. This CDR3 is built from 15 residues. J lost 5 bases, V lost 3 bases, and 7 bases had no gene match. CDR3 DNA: TGTGCCAGCTCACCCCCACGGGGGGACCAAAACATTCAGTACTTC. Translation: CASSPPRGDQNIQYF.

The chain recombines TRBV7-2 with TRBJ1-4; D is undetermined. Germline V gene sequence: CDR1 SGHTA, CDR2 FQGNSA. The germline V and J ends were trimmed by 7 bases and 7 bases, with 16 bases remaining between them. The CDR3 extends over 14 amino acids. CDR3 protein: CASTPTSLVEKLFF. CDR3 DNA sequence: TGTGCCAGCACCCCCACCAGTCTAGTTGAAAAACTGTTTTTT.

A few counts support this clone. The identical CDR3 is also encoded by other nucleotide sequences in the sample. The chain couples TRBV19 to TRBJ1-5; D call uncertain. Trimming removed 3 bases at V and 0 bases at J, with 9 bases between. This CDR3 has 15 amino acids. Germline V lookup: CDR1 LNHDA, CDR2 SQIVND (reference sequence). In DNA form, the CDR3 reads TGTGCCAGTAGTATTTCGGACTATAGCAATCAGCCCCAGCATTTT. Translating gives CASSISDYSNQPQHF.

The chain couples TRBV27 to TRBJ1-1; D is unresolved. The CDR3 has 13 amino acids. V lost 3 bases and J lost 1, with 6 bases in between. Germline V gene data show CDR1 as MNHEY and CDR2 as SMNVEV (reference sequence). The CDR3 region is CASSFWANTEAFF. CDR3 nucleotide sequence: TGTGCCAGCAGTTTTTGGGCGAACACTGAAGCTTTCTTT.

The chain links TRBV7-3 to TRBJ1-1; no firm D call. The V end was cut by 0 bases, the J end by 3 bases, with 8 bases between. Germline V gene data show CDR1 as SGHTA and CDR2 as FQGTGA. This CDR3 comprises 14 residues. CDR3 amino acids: CASSLTAGDTEAFF. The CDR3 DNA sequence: TGTGCCAGCAGCTTAACGGCCGGGGACACTGAAGCTTTCTTT.

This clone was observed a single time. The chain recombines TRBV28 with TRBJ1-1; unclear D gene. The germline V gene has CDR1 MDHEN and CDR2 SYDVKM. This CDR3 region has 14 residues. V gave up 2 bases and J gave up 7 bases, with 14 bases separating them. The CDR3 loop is CASSLPRRRGEAFF. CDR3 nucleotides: TGTGCCAGCAGTTTACCCAGGAGGAGAGGTGAAGCTTTCTTT.

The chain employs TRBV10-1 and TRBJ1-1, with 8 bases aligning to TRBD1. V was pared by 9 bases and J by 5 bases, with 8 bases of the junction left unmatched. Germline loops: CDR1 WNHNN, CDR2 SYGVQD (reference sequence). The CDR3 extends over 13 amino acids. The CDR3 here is CASRATGATEAFF. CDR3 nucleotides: TGCGCCAGTCGGGCGACAGGGGCAACTGAAGCTTTCTTT.

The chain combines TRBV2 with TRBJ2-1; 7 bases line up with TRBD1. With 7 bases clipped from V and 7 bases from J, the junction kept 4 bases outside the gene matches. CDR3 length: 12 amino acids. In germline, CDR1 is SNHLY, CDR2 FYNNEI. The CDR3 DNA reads TGTGCCAGCAAACAGGACAGGAATGAGCAGTTCTTC. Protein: CASKQDRNEQFF.

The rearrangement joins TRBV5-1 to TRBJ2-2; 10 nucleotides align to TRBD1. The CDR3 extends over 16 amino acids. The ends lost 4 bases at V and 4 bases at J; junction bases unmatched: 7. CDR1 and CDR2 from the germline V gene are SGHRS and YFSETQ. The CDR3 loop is CASSLQGQGSTGELFF. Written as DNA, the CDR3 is TGCGCCAGCAGCCTACAGGGACAGGGGAGCACCGGGGAGCTGTTTTTT.

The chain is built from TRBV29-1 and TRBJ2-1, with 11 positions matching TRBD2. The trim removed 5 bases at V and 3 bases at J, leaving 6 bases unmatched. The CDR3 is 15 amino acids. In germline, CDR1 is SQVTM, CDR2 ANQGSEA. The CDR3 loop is CSVPSSGGSYNEQFF. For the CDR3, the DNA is TGCAGCGTTCCTTCTAGCGGGGGGAGCTACAATGAGCAGTTCTTC.

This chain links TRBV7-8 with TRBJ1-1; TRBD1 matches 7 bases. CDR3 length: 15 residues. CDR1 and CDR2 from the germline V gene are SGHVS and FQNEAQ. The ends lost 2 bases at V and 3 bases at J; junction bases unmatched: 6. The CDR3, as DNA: TGTGCCAGCAGCTTAAGAGGGGACAGCTACACTGAAGCTTTCTTT. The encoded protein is CASSLRGDSYTEAFF.

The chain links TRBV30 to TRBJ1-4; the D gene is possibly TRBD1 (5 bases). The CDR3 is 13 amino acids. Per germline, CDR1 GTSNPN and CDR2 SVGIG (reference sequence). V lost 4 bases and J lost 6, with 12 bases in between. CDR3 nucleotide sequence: TGTGCCTGGAATCCAGGGCCGGATGAAAAACTGTTTTTT. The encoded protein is CAWNPGPDEKLFF. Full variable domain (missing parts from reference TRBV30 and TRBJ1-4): SQTIHQWPATLVQPVGSPLSLECTVEGTSNPNLYWYRQAAGRGLQLLFYSVGIGQISSEVPQNLSASRPQDRQFILSSKKLLLSDSGFYLCAWNPGPDEKLFFGSGTQLSVL.

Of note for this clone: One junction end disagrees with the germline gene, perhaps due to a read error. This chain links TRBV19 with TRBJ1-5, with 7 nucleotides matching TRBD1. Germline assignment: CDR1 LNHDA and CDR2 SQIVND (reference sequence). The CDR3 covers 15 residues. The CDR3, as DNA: TGTGCCAGTAGTACCACTCGGACAGGCAACCAGCCCCAGCATTTT. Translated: CASSTTRTGNQPQHF.